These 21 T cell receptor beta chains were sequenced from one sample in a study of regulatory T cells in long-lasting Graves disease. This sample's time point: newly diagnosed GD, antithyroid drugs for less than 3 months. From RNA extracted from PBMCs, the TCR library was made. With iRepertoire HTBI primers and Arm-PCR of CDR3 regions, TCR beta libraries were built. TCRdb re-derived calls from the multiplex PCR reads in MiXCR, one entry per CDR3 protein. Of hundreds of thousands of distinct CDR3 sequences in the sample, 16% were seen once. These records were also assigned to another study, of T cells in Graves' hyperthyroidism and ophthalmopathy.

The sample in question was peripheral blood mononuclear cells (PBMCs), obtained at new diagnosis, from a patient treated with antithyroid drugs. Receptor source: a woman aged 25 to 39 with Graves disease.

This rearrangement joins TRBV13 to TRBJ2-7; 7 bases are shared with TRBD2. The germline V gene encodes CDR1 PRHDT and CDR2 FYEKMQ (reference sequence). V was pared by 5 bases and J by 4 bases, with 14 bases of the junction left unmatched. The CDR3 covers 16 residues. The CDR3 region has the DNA TGTGCCAGCAGCCGGCGTCTCGGGGAGGGCCGGTACGAGCAGTACTTC. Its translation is CASSRRLGEGRYEQYF.

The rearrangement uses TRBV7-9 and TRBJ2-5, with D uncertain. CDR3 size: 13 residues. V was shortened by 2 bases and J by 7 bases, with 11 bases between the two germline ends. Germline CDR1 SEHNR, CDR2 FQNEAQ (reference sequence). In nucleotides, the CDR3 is TGTGCCAGCAGCTTACTAGGGCCTGGGACCCAGTACTTC. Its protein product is CASSLLGPGTQYF. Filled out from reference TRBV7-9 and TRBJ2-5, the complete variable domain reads DTGVSQNPRHKITKRGQNVTFRCDPISEHNRLYWYRQTLGQGPEFLTYFQNEAQLEKSRLLSDRFSAERPKGSFSTLEIQRTEQGDSAMYLCASSLLGPGTQYFGPGTRLLVL.

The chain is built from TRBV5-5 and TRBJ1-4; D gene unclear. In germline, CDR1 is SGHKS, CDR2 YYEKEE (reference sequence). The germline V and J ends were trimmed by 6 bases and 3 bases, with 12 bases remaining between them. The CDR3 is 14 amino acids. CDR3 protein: CASKNPTANEKLFF. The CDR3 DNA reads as TGTGCCAGCAAGAACCCCACGGCTAATGAAAAACTGTTTTTT.

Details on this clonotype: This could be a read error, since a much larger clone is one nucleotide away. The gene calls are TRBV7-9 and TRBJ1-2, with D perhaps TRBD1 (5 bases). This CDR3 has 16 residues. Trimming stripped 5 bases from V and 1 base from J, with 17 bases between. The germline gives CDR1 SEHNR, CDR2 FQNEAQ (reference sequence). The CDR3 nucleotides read TGTGCCAGCAGCATCCCGGCAGGGCGGATTAACTATGGCTACACCTTC. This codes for CASSIPAGRINYGYTF.

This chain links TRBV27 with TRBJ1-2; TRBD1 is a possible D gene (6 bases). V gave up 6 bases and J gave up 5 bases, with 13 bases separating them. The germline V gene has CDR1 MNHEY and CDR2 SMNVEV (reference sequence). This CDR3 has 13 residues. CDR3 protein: CASSSTGFYGYTF. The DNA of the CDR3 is TGTGCCAGCAGCTCCACAGGGTTTTATGGCTACACCTTC.

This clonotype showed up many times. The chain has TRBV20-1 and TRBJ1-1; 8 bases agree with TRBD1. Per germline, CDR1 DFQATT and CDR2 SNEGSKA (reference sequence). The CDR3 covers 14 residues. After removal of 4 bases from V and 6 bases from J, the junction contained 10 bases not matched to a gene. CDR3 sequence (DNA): TGCAGTGCTACCTTCGGGACAGGCCGAGCTGAAGCTTTCTTT. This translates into CSATFGTGRAEAFF.

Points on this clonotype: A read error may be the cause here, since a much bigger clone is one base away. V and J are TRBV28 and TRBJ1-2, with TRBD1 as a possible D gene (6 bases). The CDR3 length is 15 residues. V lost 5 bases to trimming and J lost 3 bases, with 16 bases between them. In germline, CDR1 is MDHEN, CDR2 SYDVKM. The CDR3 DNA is TGTGCCAGCAGTAGAGCAGGGGCGCCTGACTATGGCTACACCTTC. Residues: CASSRAGAPDYGYTF.

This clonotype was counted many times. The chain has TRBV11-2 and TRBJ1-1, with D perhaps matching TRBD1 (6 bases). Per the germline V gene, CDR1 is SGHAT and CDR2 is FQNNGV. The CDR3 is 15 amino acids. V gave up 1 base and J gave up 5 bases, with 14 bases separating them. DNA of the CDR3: TGTGCCAGCAGCTTAGTGGCGGGGGGGCCAACTGAAGCTTTCTTT. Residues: CASSLVAGGPTEAFF.

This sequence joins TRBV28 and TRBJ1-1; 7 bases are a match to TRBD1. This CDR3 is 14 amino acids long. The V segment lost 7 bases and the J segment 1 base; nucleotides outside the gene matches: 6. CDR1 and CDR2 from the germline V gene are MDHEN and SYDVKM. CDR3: CASTRGQTNTEAFF. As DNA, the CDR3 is TGTGCCAGCACCCGGGGACAGACGAACACTGAAGCTTTCTTT.

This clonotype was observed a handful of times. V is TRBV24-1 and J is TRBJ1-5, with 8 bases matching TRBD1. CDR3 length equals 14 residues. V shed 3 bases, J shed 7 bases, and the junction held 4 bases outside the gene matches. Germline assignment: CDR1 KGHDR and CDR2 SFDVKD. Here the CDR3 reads CATSDRQGTQPQHF. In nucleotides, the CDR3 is TGTGCCACCAGTGATAGACAGGGGACCCAGCCCCAGCATTTT.

The CDR3 DNA reads as TGCGCCAGCAGCTCCCAACCGGGACTAGCGGGGTTGAACACCGGGGAGCTGTTTTTT. Amino acid sequence: CASSSQPGLAGLNTGELFF. The chain combines TRBV5-1 with TRBJ2-2; 13 nucleotides align to TRBD2. V was clipped by 3 bases and J by 1 base; unmatched bases: 9. The CDR3 has 19 residues. The germline V gene has CDR1 SGHRS and CDR2 YFSETQ.

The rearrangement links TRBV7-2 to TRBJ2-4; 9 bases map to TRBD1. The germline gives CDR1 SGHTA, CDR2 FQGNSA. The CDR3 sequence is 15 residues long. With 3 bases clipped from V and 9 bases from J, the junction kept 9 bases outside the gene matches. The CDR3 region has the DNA TGTGCCAGCAGCTTCCTCCGGGACAGGGTATCCATTCAGTACTTC. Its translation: CASSFLRDRVSIQYF.

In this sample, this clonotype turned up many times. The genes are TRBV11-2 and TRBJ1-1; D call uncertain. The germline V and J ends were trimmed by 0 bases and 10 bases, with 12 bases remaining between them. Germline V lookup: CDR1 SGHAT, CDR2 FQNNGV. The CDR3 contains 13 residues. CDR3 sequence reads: CASSLDGPSGAFF. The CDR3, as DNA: TGTGCCAGCAGCTTAGATGGGCCGTCAGGAGCTTTCTTT.

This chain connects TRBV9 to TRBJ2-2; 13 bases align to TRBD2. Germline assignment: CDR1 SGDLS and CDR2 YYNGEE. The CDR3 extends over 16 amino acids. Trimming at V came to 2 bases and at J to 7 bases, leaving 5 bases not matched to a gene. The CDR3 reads CASSVGLAGVHGELFF. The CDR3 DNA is TGTGCCAGCAGCGTTGGACTAGCGGGAGTTCACGGGGAGCTGTTTTTT.

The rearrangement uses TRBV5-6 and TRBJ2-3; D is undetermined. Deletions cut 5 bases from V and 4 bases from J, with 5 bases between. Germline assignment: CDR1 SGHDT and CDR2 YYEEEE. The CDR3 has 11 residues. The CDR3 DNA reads TGTGCCAGCAGTACGGCAGATACGCAGTATTTT. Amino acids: CASSTADTQYF.

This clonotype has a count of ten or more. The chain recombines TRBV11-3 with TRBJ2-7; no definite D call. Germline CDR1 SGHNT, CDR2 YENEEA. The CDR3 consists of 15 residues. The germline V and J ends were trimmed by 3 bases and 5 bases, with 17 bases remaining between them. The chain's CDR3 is CASSLQNLPLDEQYF. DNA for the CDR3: TGTGCCAGCAGCTTGCAGAACCTCCCCTTGGACGAGCAGTACTTC.

CDR3 coding DNA: TGTGCCAGCAGCTTGGATGGAGGGGGTAGCACAGATACGCAGTATTTT. It encodes CASSLDGGGSTDTQYF. The chain employs TRBV5-5 and TRBJ2-3; perhaps D is TRBD1 or TRBD2 (6 bases each). The CDR3 has 16 amino acids. Germline V CDR1 and CDR2: SGHKS, YYEKEE (reference sequence). The ends were cut back, 0 bases at V and 0 bases at J, with 11 bases in the middle.

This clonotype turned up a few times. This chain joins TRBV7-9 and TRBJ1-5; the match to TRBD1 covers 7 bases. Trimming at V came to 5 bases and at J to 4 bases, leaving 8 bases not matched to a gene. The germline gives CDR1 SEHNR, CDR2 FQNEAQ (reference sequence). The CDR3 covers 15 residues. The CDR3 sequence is CASSLIQQGNQPQHF. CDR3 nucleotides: TGTGCCAGCAGCCTAATCCAACAGGGGAATCAGCCCCAGCATTTT.

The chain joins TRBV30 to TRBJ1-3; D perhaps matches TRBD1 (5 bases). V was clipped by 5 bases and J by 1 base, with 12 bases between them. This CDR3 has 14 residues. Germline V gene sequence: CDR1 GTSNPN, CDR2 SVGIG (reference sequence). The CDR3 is CAWGGGNSGNTIYF. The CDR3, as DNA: TGTGCCTGGGGGGGAGGTAATTCTGGAAACACCATATATTTT.

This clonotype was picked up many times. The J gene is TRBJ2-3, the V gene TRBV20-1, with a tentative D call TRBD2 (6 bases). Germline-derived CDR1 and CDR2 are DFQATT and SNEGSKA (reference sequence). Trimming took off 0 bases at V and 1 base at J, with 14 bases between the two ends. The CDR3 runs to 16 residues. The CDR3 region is CSARDPFGRRTDTQYF. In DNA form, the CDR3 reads TGCAGTGCTAGAGACCCTTTCGGGAGACGCACAGATACGCAGTATTTT.

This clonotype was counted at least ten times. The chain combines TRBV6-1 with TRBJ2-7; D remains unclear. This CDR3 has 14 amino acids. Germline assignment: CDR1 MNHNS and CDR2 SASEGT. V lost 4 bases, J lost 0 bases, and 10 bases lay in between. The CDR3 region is CASSVQEASYEQYF. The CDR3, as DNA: TGTGCCAGCAGTGTGCAGGAAGCCTCCTACGAGCAGTACTTC.